The clone carrying this T cell receptor beta chain was detected a few times. Antigen: not known. CDR3 length: 15 amino acids. Germline CDR1 MNHEY, CDR2 SVGEGT. Trimming pared 7 bases from V and 0 bases from J, leaving 15 bases between. The sample comes from a study of T cell repertoires in cytomegalovirus infection. Across the whole study: An indication of both CMV infection and matching HLA type came from public TCR beta signatures.

General observations from the study: There were carriers of CMV plus the relevant HLA, and cumulative public TCR beta family frequency identified them. CMV-specific HLA-C-restricted TCR beta clonotypes dominated the ex vivo response.

TCRdb reanalysed the reads using MiXCR and keeps one entry per CDR3 protein. Of around 110,000 distinct CDR3 sequences in the sample, 10% were seen once. This chain connects TRBV6-2 or TRBV6-3 to TRBJ1-1; no reliable D call. The TCR sequence derives from a human donor in good health (CMV status not recorded). Some clones in this sample may be carry-over from other donors' samples. Sequenced input: PBMCs, sequenced either directly or after in vitro stimulation (not recorded which). CDR3 sequence reads: CASTDPSRMNTEAFF. The CDR3 DNA reads as TGTGCCAGCACCGATCCATCTAGAATGAACACTGAAGCTTTCTTT.